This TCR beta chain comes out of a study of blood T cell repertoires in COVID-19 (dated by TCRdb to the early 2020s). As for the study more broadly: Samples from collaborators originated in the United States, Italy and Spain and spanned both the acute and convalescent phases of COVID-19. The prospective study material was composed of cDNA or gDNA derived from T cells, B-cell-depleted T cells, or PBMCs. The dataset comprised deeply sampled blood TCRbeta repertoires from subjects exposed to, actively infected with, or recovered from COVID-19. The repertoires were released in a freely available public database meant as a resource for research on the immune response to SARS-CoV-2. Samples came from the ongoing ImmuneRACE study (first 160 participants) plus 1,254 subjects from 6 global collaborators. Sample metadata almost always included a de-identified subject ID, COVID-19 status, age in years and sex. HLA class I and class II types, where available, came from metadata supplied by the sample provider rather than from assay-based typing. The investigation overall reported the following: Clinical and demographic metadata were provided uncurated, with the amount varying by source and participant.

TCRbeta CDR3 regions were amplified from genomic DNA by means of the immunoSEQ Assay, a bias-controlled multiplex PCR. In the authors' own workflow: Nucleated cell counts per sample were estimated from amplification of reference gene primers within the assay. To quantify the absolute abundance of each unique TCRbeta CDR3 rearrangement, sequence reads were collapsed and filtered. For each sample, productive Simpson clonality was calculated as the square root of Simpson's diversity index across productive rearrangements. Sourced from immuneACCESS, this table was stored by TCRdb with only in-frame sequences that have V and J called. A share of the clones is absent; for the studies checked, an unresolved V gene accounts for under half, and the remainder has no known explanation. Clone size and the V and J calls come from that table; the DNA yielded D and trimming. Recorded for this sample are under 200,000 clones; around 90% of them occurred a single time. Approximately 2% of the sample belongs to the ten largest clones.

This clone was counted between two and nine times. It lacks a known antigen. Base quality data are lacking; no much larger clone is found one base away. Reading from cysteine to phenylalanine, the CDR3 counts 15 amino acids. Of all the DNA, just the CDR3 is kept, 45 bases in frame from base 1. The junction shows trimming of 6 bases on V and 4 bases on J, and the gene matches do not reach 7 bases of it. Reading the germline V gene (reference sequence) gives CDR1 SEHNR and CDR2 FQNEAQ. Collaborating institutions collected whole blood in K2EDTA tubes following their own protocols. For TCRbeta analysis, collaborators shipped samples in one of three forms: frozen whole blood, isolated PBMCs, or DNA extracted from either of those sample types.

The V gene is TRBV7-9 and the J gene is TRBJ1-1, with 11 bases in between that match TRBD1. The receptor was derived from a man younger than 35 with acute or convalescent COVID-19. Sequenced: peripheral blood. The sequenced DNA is TGTGCCAGCAGTACCGGGACAGGGGGAAGCACTGAAGCTTTCTTT. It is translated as CASSTGTGGSTEAFF.